This entry concerns a single TCR beta chain. This sample stems from a study of control samples from healthy donors and cancer patients. The table came from immunoSEQ multiplex PCR; TCRdb's copy has only in-frame clones and leaves some out. The sample includes tens of thousands of clones, roughly 84% of them seen just once. CDR1 is MRHNA and CDR2 is SNTAGT in the germline V gene. This CDR3 has 14 amino acids. V shed 4 bases and J 4 bases; nucleotides not matched to a gene: 0. Sequencing used PBMCs. The source is a man in his sixties with head and neck cancer. The chain carries TRBV6-4 and TRBJ2-2; TRBD2 matches at 10 bases. The chain's CDR3 is CASSASGSTGELFF. The DNA of the CDR3 is TGTGCCAGCAGTGCTAGCGGGAGCACCGGGGAGCTGTTTTTT.